A selection of T cell receptor beta chains follows, all from one sample in a study of beta chain features in type 1 diabetes. The method was immunoSEQ multiplex PCR; TCRdb's version includes in-frame clones alone and lacks a portion of them. Of 150,000 to 200,000 clones detected, over 7.5% appear once; the ten largest clones hold over 2%. Sequences were obtained from central memory CD4+ T cells from blood. The receptors originated from a woman aged 18-29 years in good health. Each CDR3 is given with its conserved first and last residue. The D gene is left open where the match is weak. Some rows mark clone size as missing; the rest say once, few, many or name a class of expanded clone.

d_gene	v_gene	abundance	j_gene	CDR3aa	CDR3nt
TRBD2	TRBV7-9	few	TRBJ2-1	CASSLGGGGHEQFF	TGTGCCAGCAGCTTAGGGGGGGGAGGCCATGAGCAGTTCTTC
-	TRBV5-4	-	TRBJ2-5	CASSLSYQETQYF	TGTGCCAGCAGCTTGTCGTACCAAGAGACCCAGTACTTC
-	TRBV5-1	few	TRBJ1-2	CASSLLQGQDGYTF	TGCGCCAGCAGCTTATTACAGGGTCAAGATGGCTACACCTTC
TRBD1	TRBV7-8	-	TRBJ1-1	CASSPRQGLAFF	TGTGCCAGCAGCCCAAGACAGGGATTAGCTTTCTTT
-	TRBV7-3	-	TRBJ2-1	CASSLMPSREQFF	TGTGCCAGCAGCTTAATGCCTAGCCGCGAGCAGTTCTTC
TRBD1	TRBV19	few	TRBJ1-2	CASSIARGIYGYTF	TGTGCCAGTAGTATTGCCAGGGGGATCTATGGCTACACCTTC
TRBD2	TRBV19	-	TRBJ2-1	CASSGLAGGPGGINEQFF	TGTGCCAGTAGCGGACTAGCGGGGGGGCCCGGGGGTATTAATGAGCAGTTCTTC
-	TRBV6-6	few	TRBJ2-2	CASSYWGTANTGELFF	TGTGCCAGCAGTTACTGGGGGACTGCGAACACCGGGGAGCTGTTTTTT
TRBD1	TRBV7-9	few	TRBJ1-1	CASSKTGRETEAFF	TGTGCCAGCAGCAAGACAGGGAGAGAGACTGAAGCTTTCTTT
TRBD1	TRBV5-6	few	TRBJ1-2	CASSFSPTGQRGYTF	TGTGCCAGCAGCTTTTCTCCCACGGGACAGCGGGGCTACACCTTC
TRBD1	TRBV7-2	few	TRBJ1-2	CASSLGGQGALGGYTF	TGTGCCAGCAGCTTAGGAGGACAGGGAGCGCTGGGAGGCTACACCTTC
TRBD1	TRBV6-5	many	TRBJ1-5	CASSYPTGAGQPQHF	TGTGCCAGCAGTTACCCGACAGGGGCCGGCCAGCCCCAGCATTTT
TRBD1	TRBV4-2	-	TRBJ2-6	CASSRNGGTGLSGANVLTF	TGTGCCAGCAGCCGAAACGGGGGGACAGGGCTATCTGGGGCCAACGTCCTGACTTTC
-	TRBV25-1	few	TRBJ2-1	CASRGQGNEQFF	TGTGCCAGCAGGGGTCAGGGAAATGAGCAGTTCTTC
TRBD2	TRBV5-6	-	TRBJ2-1	CASSLGLAGGTYNEQFF	TGTGCCAGCAGCTTGGGGTTAGCGGGGGGTACATACAATGAGCAGTTCTTC
-	TRBV12-5	few	TRBJ1-3	CASGLGQQDTIYF	TGTGCTAGTGGTTTGGGACAGCAAGACACCATATATTTT
-	TRBV19	few	TRBJ2-6	CASSIGGRAGANVLTF	TGTGCCAGTAGTATAGGGGGCAGGGCTGGGGCCAACGTCCTGACTTTC
-	TRBV9	few	TRBJ2-7	CASSPQEGRIYEQYF	TGTGCCAGCAGCCCCCAGGAGGGGCGCATCTACGAGCAGTACTTC
-	TRBV27	few	TRBJ2-3	CASSLYSVETDTQYF	TGTGCCAGCAGTCTCTATAGCGTAGAAACAGATACGCAGTATTTT
-	TRBV7-7	few	TRBJ2-2	CASSLDGGNTGELFF	TGTGCTAGCAGCTTAGACGGAGGGAACACCGGGGAGCTGTTTTTT
TRBD1	TRBV9	few	TRBJ2-1	CASSAGDRGDNEQFF	TGTGCCAGCAGCGCCGGGGACAGGGGGGACAATGAGCAGTTCTTC
-	TRBV29-1	many	TRBJ1-2	CSVSGALGYGYTF	TGCAGCGTCTCTGGGGCTTTGGGCTATGGCTACACCTTC
TRBD1	TRBV5-6	few	TRBJ1-5	CASSYRGPINQPQHF	TGTGCCAGCAGTTACAGGGGGCCGATCAATCAGCCCCAGCATTTT
-	TRBV19	few	TRBJ1-5	CASSISGGNQPQHF	TGTGCCAGTAGTATCTCAGGGGGCAATCAGCCCCAGCATTTT
-	TRBV11-3	few	TRBJ2-7	CASSLDGNERREQYF	TGTGCCAGCAGCTTAGATGGTAATGAGCGAAGAGAGCAGTACTTC
-	TRBV11-2	-	TRBJ2-7	CASSLTRLVYEQYF	TGTGCCAGCAGCTTAACCAGGTTGGTCTACGAGCAGTACTTC
TRBD2	TRBV15	few	TRBJ2-1	CATSSEIAGYNEQFF	TGTGCCACCAGCAGTGAGATAGCGGGGTACAATGAGCAGTTCTTC
-	TRBV6-5	few	TRBJ1-2	CASSYDNTGGYTF	TGTGCCAGCAGTTACGACAACACAGGAGGCTACACCTTC
TRBD1	TRBV30	-	TRBJ1-6	CAWRPRDRNSPLHF	TGTGCCTGGAGACCCCGGGACAGAAATTCACCCCTCCACTTT
TRBD1	TRBV18	-	TRBJ2-7	CASSLNPQGAGEQYF	TGTGCCAGCTCACTGAACCCACAGGGGGCTGGCGAGCAGTACTTC
-	TRBV30	many	TRBJ2-3	CAWSAGSTDTQYF	TGTGCCTGGAGTGCGGGATCGACAGATACGCAGTATTTT
-	TRBV18	-	TRBJ2-5	CASSLQSSGETQYF	TGTGCCAGCTCACTTCAAAGCAGCGGGGAGACCCAGTACTTC
TRBD1	TRBV2	-	TRBJ2-7	CASRTRQGYEQYF	TGTGCCAGCAGGACGAGACAGGGCTACGAGCAGTACTTC
-	TRBV5-1	-	TRBJ1-3	CASSLDYSGNTIYF	TGCGCCAGCAGCTTGGACTACTCTGGAAACACCATATATTTT
-	TRBV7-9	-	TRBJ1-1	CASSYRNTEAFF	TGTGCCAGCAGTTATAGGAACACTGAAGCTTTCTTT
-	TRBV7-9	few	TRBJ1-5	CASSLGDVGGQPQHF	TGTGCCAGCAGCTTAGGCGACGTCGGGGGTCAGCCCCAGCATTTT
TRBD1	TRBV27	-	TRBJ1-2	CASSLTGDGYTF	TGTGCCAGCAGTTTGACAGGGGATGGCTACACCTTC